This entry features one T cell receptor (beta chain) sequence. Its antigen is unknown. Additional DNA sequences in this sample encode the identical CDR3. This record comes from a study of beta chain features in type 1 diabetes. The whole isolated RNA underwent reverse transcription, so sequencing captured expressed TCRB transcripts. Here immunoSEQ multiplex PCR was the method, and the copy in TCRdb shows in-frame clones only, minus some. The data contain some 660,000 clones, over 12% of them singletons. Whole-study results and caveats: Researchers report that Type 1 diabetes patients had moderately but significantly shorter TCRB CDR3s across all four CD4+ subsets. TCRB repertoires of naive, central memory and Treg cells appeared more similar among patients than among healthy donors.

Sample: naive CD4+ T cells from blood. The source is a man aged 18 to 35 with type 1 diabetes.

CDR3 sequence: CASSESSGGAYNEQFF. CDR3 DNA: TGTGCCAGCAGTGAATCCAGCGGGGGGGCCTACAATGAGCAGTTCTTC. This chain links TRBV25-1 with TRBJ2-1, with 10 bases lining up with TRBD2. V was clipped by 1 base and J by 2 bases; unmatched bases: 2. CDR1 and CDR2 from the germline V gene are MGHDK and SYGVNS. The CDR3 length is 16 residues.